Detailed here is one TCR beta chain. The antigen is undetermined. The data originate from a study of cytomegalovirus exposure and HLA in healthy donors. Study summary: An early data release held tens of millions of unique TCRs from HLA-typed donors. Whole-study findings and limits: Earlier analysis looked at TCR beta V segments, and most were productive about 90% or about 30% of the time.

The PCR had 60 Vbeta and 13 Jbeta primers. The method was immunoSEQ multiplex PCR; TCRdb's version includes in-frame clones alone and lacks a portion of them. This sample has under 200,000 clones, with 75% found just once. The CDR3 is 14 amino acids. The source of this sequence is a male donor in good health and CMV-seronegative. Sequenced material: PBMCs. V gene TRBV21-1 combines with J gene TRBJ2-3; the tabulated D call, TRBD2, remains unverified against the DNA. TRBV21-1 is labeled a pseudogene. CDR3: CASSGREGTDTQYF. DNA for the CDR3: TGTGCCAGCAGCGGAAGGGAGGGCACAGATACGCAGTATTTT.